The 12 T cell receptor beta chains listed next were all sequenced from one sample in a study of long-term antiretroviral therapy in people with HIV. It was version v3.0 of the immunoSEQ assay that was run at survey level. The repertoire was sequenced with immunoSEQ multiplex PCR; TCRdb's copy has only in-frame clones and lacks some. The data contain 20,000 or so clones, over 60% of them singletons. The material was unsorted PBMCs, obtained 0.5 years before starting antiretroviral therapy. These receptors all come from a woman aged 50 to 60 with HIV.

The CDR3 is CASSYTYGTGDQPQHF. The DNA of the CDR3 is TGTGCCAGCAGTTACACCTATGGGACAGGGGATCAGCCCCAGCATTTT. The chain uses TRBV6-5 and TRBJ1-5; 10 positions agree with TRBD1. Per the germline V gene, CDR1 is MNHEY and CDR2 is SVGAGI. V shed 2 bases and J 5 bases; nucleotides not matched to a gene: 6. The CDR3 consists of 16 residues.

V is TRBV6-5 and J is TRBJ2-1; 9 nucleotides align to TRBD2. The germline gives CDR1 MNHEY, CDR2 SVGAGI. The CDR3 is 16 amino acids. V lost 2 bases and J lost 3; bases outside the gene matches: 5. This CDR3 is CASSYRAGGDYNEQFF. The CDR3 nucleotides are TGTGCCAGCAGTTACCGAGCGGGGGGCGACTACAATGAGCAGTTCTTC.

This chain links TRBV11-2 with TRBJ1-1; D may be TRBD1 (5 bases). CDR3 length: 14 residues. From germline, CDR1 is SGHAT and CDR2 FQNNGV. The V gene lost 3 bases and the J gene lost 4 bases, with 12 bases spanning the gap. The CDR3 region is CASSLADSGTEAFF. CDR3 DNA: TGTGCCAGCAGCTTGGCCGACAGTGGCACTGAAGCTTTCTTT. The variable domain in full, completed from reference TRBV11-2 and TRBJ1-1, reads EAGVAQSPRYKIIEKRQSVAFWCNPISGHATLYWYQQILGQGPKLLIQFQNNGVVDDSQLPKDRFSAERLKGVDSTLKIQPAKLEDSAVYLCASSLADSGTEAFFGQGTRLTVV.

Regarding this clone: At one end, the junction sequence differs from germline, possibly due to a read error. The V call is TRBV7-3, the J call TRBJ2-3; D gene uncertain. The CDR3 spans 13 residues. Germline-derived CDR1 and CDR2 are SGHTA and FQGTGA. CDR3 sequence: CASSSLSTDTQYF. CDR3 DNA: TGTGCCAGCAGCTCCTTAAGCACGGATACGCAGTATTTT.

The chain joins TRBV7-9 to TRBJ2-5; maybe TRBD1 (5 bases). Germline-derived CDR1 and CDR2 are SEHNR and FQNEAQ (reference sequence). V was trimmed by 6 bases and J by 5 bases, leaving 13 bases between them. The CDR3 sequence is 13 residues long. The CDR3 loop is CASSRAGWETQYF. CDR3 bases: TGTGCCAGCAGTCGGGCAGGGTGGGAGACCCAGTACTTC.

This clone was seen more than once but under ten times. This rearrangement joins TRBV30 to TRBJ2-5, with 7 bases aligning to TRBD1. CDR1 GTSNPN and CDR2 SVGIG come from the germline V gene (reference sequence). The trim removed 7 bases at V and 5 bases at J, leaving 10 bases unmatched. The CDR3 runs to 13 residues. For the CDR3, the DNA is TGTGCCTTTTCGGACAGGCTCGGCGAGACCCAGTACTTC. Translation: CAFSDRLGETQYF.

The rearrangement joins TRBV7-9 to TRBJ1-2, with 9 bases fitting TRBD1. This CDR3 spans 14 amino acids. Germline assignment: CDR1 SEHNR and CDR2 FQNEAQ (reference sequence). V was pared by 3 bases and J by 5 bases, with 4 bases of the junction left unmatched. CDR3 in amino acids: CASSFTQGAYGYTF. Here the CDR3 DNA reads TGTGCCAGCAGCTTTACACAGGGGGCATATGGCTACACCTTC.

V usage is TRBV4-1 and J usage is TRBJ2-5; no reliable D call. The CDR3 covers 17 residues. In germline, CDR1 is MGHRA, CDR2 YSYEKL. V shed 4 bases and J shed 2 bases, with 20 bases lying between them. In DNA form, the CDR3 reads TGCGCCAGCAGCCGGACCCTAGATCTCGCTCATCAAGAGACCCAGTACTTC. It translates to CASSRTLDLAHQETQYF.

This clone appeared a few times. The gene calls are TRBV11-2 and TRBJ2-3; tentative D call: TRBD2 (6 bases). The CDR3 extends over 12 amino acids. V was shortened by 5 bases and J by 5 bases, with 8 bases between the two germline ends. Germline V CDR1 and CDR2: SGHAT, FQNNGV. This CDR3 reads CASSPGGDTQYF. The DNA for the CDR3 is TGTGCCAGCAGCCCCGGGGGAGATACGCAGTATTTT.

The chain recombines TRBV19 with TRBJ1-5, with D perhaps TRBD1 (6 bases). Trimming shortened V by 3 bases and J by 0 bases, and 12 bases separated the two germline ends. CDR3 length: 16 amino acids. Germline lookup yields CDR1 LNHDA and CDR2 SQIVND (reference sequence). The CDR3 DNA reads as TGTGCCAGTAGTATGGGGAGGGGGGCTAGCAATCAGCCCCAGCATTTT. Its translation: CASSMGRGASNQPQHF.

The chain links TRBV4-1 to TRBJ2-5; D call uncertain. The germline V and J ends were trimmed by 0 bases and 4 bases, with 3 bases remaining between them. The CDR3 loop spans 12 amino acids. Per the germline V gene, CDR1 is MGHRA and CDR2 is YSYEKL. The CDR3 DNA reads TGCGCCAGCAGCCAAGAAGGAGAGACCCAGTACTTC. Translation: CASSQEGETQYF.

This clone was counted between two and nine times. The rearrangement uses TRBV19 and TRBJ2-3; TRBD1 aligns across 11 bases. The CDR3 totals 14 residues. Per the germline V gene, CDR1 is LNHDA and CDR2 is SQIVND (reference sequence). The junction had 10 bases not matched to a gene; V was cut back by 11 bases and J by 6 bases. Here the CDR3 reads CASSDRGLSDTQYF. The CDR3 region has the DNA TGTGCCTCGTCGGACAGGGGGCTCTCGGATACGCAGTATTTT.